This note documents a single T cell receptor (beta chain) sequence. This record belongs to a study of blood T cell repertoires in COVID-19. The overall study: Some COVID-19 samples were acute and others convalescent; all came from the United States, Italy and Spain.

Germline V lookup: CDR1 LNHDA, CDR2 SQIVND (reference sequence). The CDR3 is 15 residues long. V lost 5 bases, J lost 0 bases, and 13 bases lay in between. Original data processing: Estimated nucleated cell counts came from reference gene primer amplification. Data came from immunoSEQ multiplex PCR; TCRdb stores just in-frame clones and leaves some out. The DNA gave D and trimming, while V, J and clone size come from that table. The table records 160,000 or so clones, less than 90% of them present only once. Sequenced material: peripheral blood. The origin of this receptor is a woman in her 70s with acute or convalescent COVID-19. The V call is TRBV19, the J call TRBJ2-5; D might be TRBD1 (6 bases). The CDR3 is CASSSYRDNQETQYF. CDR3 DNA: TGTGCCAGTAGTTCTTACCGGGACAACCAAGAGACCCAGTACTTC.